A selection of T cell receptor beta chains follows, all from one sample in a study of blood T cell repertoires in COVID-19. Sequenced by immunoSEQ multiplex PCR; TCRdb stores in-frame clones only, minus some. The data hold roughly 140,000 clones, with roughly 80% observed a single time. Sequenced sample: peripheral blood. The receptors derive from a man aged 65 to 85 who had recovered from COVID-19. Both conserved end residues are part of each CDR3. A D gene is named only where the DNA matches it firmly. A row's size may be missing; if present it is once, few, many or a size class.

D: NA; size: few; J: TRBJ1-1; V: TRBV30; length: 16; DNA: TGTGCCTGGAGTGGGGGGCTTCTCTCAGTGAACACTGAAGCTTTCTTT; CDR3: CAWSGGLLSVNTEAFF
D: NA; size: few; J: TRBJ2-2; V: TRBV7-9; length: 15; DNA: TGTGCCAGCAGCAACCCCGCCAGAATTTTTCGGGAGCTGTTTTTT; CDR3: CASSNPARIFRELFF
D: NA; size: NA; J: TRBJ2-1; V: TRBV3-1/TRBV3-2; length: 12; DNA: TGTGCCAGCAGCCCAGGGCGAGGTGAGCAGTTCTTC; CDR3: CASSPGRGEQFF
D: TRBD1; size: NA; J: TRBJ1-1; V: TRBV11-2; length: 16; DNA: TGTGCCAGCAGCTTAAGGACAGGGACGGAGAACACTGAAGCTTTCTTT; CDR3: CASSLRTGTENTEAFF
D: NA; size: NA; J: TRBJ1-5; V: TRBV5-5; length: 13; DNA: TGTGCCAGCAGCCCGGGACTAAATCAGCCCCAGCATTTT; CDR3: CASSPGLNQPQHF
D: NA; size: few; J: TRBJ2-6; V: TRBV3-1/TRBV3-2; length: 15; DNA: TGTGCCAGCAGCCAACAGGGCGCTGGGGCCAACGTCCTGACTTTC; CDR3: CASSQQGAGANVLTF
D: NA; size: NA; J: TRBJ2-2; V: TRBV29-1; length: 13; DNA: TGCAGCGTTGAACAGAAGAACACCGGGGAGCTGTTTTTT; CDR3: CSVEQKNTGELFF
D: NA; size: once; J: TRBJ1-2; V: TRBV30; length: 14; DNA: TGTGCCTGGAGTAAGGAGAGGCAGGGGAAGGGCTACACCTTC; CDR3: CAWSKERQGKGYTF
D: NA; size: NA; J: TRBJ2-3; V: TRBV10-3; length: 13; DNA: TGTGCCATCAGGGCCCTTTCTACAGATACGCAGTATTTT; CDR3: CAIRALSTDTQYF
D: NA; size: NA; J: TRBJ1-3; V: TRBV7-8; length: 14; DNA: TGTGCCAGCAGCATCACGGACAGCGGAAACACCATATATTTT; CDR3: CASSITDSGNTIYF
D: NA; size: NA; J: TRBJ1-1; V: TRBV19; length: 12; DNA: TGTGCCAGTAGTTACAGGGACACTGAAGCTTTCTTT; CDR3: CASSYRDTEAFF
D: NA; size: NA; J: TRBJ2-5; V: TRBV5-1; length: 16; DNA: TGCGCCAGCAGAACGGTTGGGCGAACTCAGCAAGAGACCCAGTACTTC; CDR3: CASRTVGRTQQETQYF
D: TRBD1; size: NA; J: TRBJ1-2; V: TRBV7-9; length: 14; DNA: TGTGCCAGCAGCCACACCCGACAGGGGCTGGGCTACACCTTC; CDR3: CASSHTRQGLGYTF
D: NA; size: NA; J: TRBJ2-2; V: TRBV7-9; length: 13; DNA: TGTGCCAGCAGCCTAGGAGGGTACGGGGAGCTGTTTTTT; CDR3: CASSLGGYGELFF
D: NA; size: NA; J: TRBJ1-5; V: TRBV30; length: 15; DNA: TGTGCCTGGAGTGTAGGCAGGGGCGGGTATCAGCCCCAGCATTTT; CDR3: CAWSVGRGGYQPQHF
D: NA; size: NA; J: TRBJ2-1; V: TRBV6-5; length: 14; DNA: TGTGCCAGCACTCGTGAGGGGGGGTACAATGAGCAGTTCTTC; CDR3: CASTREGGYNEQFF
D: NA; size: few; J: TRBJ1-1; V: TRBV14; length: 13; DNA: TGTGCCAGCAGCCACACAGGGAACACTGAAGCTTTCTTT; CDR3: CASSHTGNTEAFF
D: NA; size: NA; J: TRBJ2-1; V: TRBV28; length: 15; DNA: TGTGCCAGCAGTTTATATCCTCAGGATTACAATGAGCAGTTCTTC; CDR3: CASSLYPQDYNEQFF
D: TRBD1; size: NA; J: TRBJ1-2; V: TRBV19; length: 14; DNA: TGTGCCAGTACCATAATGCAGACAGGGGCCGCGCTTACCTTC; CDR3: CASTIMQTGAALTF
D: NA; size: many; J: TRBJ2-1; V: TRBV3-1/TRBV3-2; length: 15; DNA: TGTGCCAGCAGCCAAACGCAGGGTGCATACAATGAGCAGTTCTTC; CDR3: CASSQTQGAYNEQFF
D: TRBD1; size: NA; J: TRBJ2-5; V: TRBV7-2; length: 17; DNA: TGTGCCAGCAGCTTAGCGCCGACAGGGTGGGATCTAGAGACCCAGTACTTC; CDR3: CASSLAPTGWDLETQYF
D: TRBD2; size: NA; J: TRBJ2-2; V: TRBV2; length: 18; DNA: TGTGCCAGCAGCTCCTTTAGCGGGAGGGAAGCGAACACCGGGGAGCTGTTTTTT; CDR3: CASSSFSGREANTGELFF
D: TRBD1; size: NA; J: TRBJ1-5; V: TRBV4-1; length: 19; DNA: TGCGCCAGCAGCCAAGATTTGACAGGGGGGGGGTATAGCAATCAGCCCCAGCATTTT; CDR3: CASSQDLTGGGYSNQPQHF
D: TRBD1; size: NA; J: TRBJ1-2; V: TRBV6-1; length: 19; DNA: TGTGCCAGCAGTGATACCGGACAGGGGATATCTTTAGCTAACTATGGCTACACCTTC; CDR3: CASSDTGQGISLANYGYTF
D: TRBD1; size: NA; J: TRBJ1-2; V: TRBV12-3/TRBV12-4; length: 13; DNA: TGTGCCAGCACCCAGACAGGGGCCTATGGCTACACCTTC; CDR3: CASTQTGAYGYTF
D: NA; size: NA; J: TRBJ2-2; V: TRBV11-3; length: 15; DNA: TGTGCCAGCAGCCAAAGACAGCGGGACACCGGGGAGCTGTTTTTT; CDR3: CASSQRQRDTGELFF
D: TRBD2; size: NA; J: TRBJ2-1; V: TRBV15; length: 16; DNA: TGTGCCACCAGCAGGTCTAGCGGGACCTCATACAATGAGCAGTTCTTC; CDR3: CATSRSSGTSYNEQFF
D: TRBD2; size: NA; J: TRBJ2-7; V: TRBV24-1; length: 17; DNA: TGTGCCACCAGTGATTTTCGGACTAGCGGGAGAGGGAGGGAGCAGTACTTC; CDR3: CATSDFRTSGRGREQYF
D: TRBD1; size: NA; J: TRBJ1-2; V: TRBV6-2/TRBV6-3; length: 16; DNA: TGTGCCAGCAGTTACACGGACAGGTGGAGTAACTATGGCTACACCTTC; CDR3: CASSYTDRWSNYGYTF
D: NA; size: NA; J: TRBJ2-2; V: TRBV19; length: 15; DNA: TGTGCCAGTAGTATTGGGGCGAGTAACACCGGGGAGCTGTTTTTT; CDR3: CASSIGASNTGELFF
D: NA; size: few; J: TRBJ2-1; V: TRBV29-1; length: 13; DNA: TGCAGTTCGTGGCCGCTTACCTACAATGAGCAGTTCTTC; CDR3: CSSWPLTYNEQFF
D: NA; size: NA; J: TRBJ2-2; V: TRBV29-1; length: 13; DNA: TGCAGCGTTGAACTCCGGGGCACCGGGGAGCTGTTTTTT; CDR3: CSVELRGTGELFF
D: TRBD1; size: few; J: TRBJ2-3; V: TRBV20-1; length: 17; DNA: TGCAGTGCTAGTGGAGGGACAGGAGTTCTTAGCACAGATACGCAGTATTTT; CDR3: CSASGGTGVLSTDTQYF
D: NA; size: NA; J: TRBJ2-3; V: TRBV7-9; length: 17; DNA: TGTGCCAGCAGCCCGAGGGGTGCTAGCGCGAGCACAGATACGCAGTATTTT; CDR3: CASSPRGASASTDTQYF
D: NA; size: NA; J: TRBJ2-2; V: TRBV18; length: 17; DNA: TGTGCCAGCTCACCGTTACAGGTATTCTCCAGCACCGGGGAGCTGTTTTTT; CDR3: CASSPLQVFSSTGELFF
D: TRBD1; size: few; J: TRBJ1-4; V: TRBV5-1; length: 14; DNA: TGCGCCAGCAGCCCGGGACAGGGCCCGGAAAAACTGTTTTTT; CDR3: CASSPGQGPEKLFF
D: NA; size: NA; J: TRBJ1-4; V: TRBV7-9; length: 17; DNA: TGTGCCAGCAGCTTAGGCAGGGGCACTCCAACTAATGAAAAACTGTTTTTT; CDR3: CASSLGRGTPTNEKLFF
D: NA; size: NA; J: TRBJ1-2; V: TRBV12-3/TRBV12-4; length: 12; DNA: TGTGCCAGCAGTGCCGGGACTTCTGGCTACACCTTC; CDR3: CASSAGTSGYTF
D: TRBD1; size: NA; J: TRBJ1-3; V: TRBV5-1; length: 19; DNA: TGCGCCAGCAGCTTGGATGGACAGGGGGTGAGTCGCGCTGGAAACACCATATATTTT; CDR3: CASSLDGQGVSRAGNTIYF
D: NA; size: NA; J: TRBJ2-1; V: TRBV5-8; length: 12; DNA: TGTGCCAGCAGCTTGGGACAGCGAGAGCAGTTCTTC; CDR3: CASSLGQREQFF
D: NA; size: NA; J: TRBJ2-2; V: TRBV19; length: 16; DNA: TGTGCCAGTAGTATAATTTCAACGGCGAACACCGGGGAGCTGTTTTTT; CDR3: CASSIISTANTGELFF
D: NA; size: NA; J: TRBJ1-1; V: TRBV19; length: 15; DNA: TGTGCCAGTAGTATACGACGGACAATGAACACTGAAGCTTTCTTT; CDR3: CASSIRRTMNTEAFF
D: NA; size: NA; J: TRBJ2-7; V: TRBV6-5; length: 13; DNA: TGTGCCAGCAGTCCTTCAGGGAGGAACGAGCAGTACTTC; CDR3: CASSPSGRNEQYF
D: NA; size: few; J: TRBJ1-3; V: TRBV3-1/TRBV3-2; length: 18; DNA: TGTGCCAGCAGCCAAGATCCCACTCGACAGGCAAAAGGAAACACCATATATTTT; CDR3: CASSQDPTRQAKGNTIYF
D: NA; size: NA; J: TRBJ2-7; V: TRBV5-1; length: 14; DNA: TGCGCCAGCAGCCTGACCGGGACATATTACGAGCAGTACTTC; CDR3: CASSLTGTYYEQYF
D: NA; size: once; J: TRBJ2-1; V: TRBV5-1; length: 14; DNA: TGCGCCAGCAGCATCAACAGGGTCGGCGGTGAGCAGTTCTTC; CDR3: CASSINRVGGEQFF
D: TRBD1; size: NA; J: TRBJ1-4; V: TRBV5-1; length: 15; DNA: TGCGCCAGCAGCTTGGGCGGACAGGGGGGAGAAAAACTGTTTTTT; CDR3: CASSLGGQGGEKLFF
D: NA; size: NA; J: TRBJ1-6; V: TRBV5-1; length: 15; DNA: TGCGCCAGCAGGGACGTGGGGGCGGTTAATTCACCCCTCCACTTT; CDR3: CASRDVGAVNSPLHF
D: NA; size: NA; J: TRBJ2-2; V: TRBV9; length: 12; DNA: TGTGCCAGCAGCGGGGACTCCGGGGAGCTGTTTTTT; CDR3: CASSGDSGELFF
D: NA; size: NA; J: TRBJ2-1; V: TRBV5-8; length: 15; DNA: TGTGCCAGCAGCTTGGGTAAAGTAGTCGACAATGAGCAGTTCTTC; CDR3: CASSLGKVVDNEQFF
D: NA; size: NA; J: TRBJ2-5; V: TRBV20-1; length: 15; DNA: TGCAGTGCTATTGACGCGGCCCGAGTGGTAGAGACCCAGTACTTC; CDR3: CSAIDAARVVETQYF
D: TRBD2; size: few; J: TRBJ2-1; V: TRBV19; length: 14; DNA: TGTGCCAGTAGTATCGGGCTAGCGGGCCATGAGCAGTTCTTC; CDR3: CASSIGLAGHEQFF
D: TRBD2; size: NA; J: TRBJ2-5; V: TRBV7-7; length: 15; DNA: TGTGCCAGCAGCCCTTGGACTAGTGGGTGGGAGACCCAGTACTTC; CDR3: CASSPWTSGWETQYF
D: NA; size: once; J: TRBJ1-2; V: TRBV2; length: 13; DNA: TGTGCCAGCAGCCCAACAGTGAGCTATGGCTACACCTTC; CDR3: CASSPTVSYGYTF
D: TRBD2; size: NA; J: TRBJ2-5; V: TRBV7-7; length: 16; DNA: TGTGCCAGCAGCCGGCGGACTAGCGGGAACCAAGAGACCCAGTACTTC; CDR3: CASSRRTSGNQETQYF
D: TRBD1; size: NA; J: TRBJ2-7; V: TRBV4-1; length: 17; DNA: TGCGCCAGCAGCCAAGAATGGGTAGAGGGACAGTCCTACGAGCAGTACTTC; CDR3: CASSQEWVEGQSYEQYF
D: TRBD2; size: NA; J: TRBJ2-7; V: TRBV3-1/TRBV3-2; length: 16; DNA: TGTGCCAGCAGCCACCGCGGGACTACCCACTCCTACGAGCAGTACTTC; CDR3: CASSHRGTTHSYEQYF
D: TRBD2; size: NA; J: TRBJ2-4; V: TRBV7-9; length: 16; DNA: TGTGCCAGCAGCCCCGACAGCGGGACCACCAGGTTCATTCAGTACTTC; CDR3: CASSPDSGTTRFIQYF
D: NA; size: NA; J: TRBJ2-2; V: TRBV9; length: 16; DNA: TGTGCCAGCAGCGTAGCGAGCGCTCCGAACACCGGGGAGCTGTTTTTT; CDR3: CASSVASAPNTGELFF
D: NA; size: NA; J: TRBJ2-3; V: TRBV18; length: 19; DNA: TGTGCCAGCTCACCAGGGGCAGGAGGGCGACTTCCCCGGGTGGATACGCAGTATTTT; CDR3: CASSPGAGGRLPRVDTQYF